These T cell receptor beta chains were read from a single sample in a study of monozygotic twins with inflammatory bowel disease. TCRdb derives one entry per CDR3 protein from the 5' RACE reads, leaving out DNA. The sample yields more than 300,000 distinct CDR3 sequences, of which the top ten take up just over 2.5%. Sequencing used blood. The receptors shown here come from a human donor with ulcerative colitis or Crohn's disease, or a healthy co-twin of an affected twin (not recorded which). Both conserved end residues are part of each CDR3.

CATSRVFQGSNQPQHF	TRBV15	TRBJ1-5
CASSLERASGELFF	TRBV7-2	TRBJ2-2
CASSQFSGLATGELFF	TRBV23-1	TRBJ2-2
CASSFTGGASYEQYF	TRBV5-1	TRBJ2-7
CASSSSRGGNQPQHF	TRBV7-6	TRBJ1-5
CASGPGPYEQYF	TRBV6-5	TRBJ2-7
CSARDPSTQETQYF	TRBV20-1	TRBJ2-5
CASSHFGGQGGNTGELFF	TRBV7-7	TRBJ2-2
CASSARDRRLSSGNTIYF	TRBV19	TRBJ1-3
CSAPSKTHRNQPQHF	TRBV20-1	TRBJ1-5
CATSDLGTHGELFF	TRBV24-1	TRBJ2-2
CASSLSTGLNEKLFF	TRBV27	TRBJ1-4
CASSWGQGAGNGYTF	TRBV5-1	TRBJ1-2
CASSFTANTEAFF	TRBV7-3	TRBJ1-1
CASGVLGGAYEQYF	TRBV27	TRBJ2-7
CAWSTGQGNNEQFF	TRBV30	TRBJ2-1
CASSVGTGKSLSNNEQFF	TRBV9	TRBJ2-1
CASSPVAVSSYEQYF	TRBV7-2	TRBJ2-7
CASSSGQGAVQPQHF	TRBV18	TRBJ1-5
CATSDYRDTTDTQYF	TRBV24-1	TRBJ2-3
CASSKEKEGDLAKNIQYF	TRBV21-1	TRBJ2-4
CASSSQGDQYF	TRBV7-2	TRBJ2-5
CASSQDITPPGDGYGYTF	TRBV4-3	TRBJ1-2
CASSLALPLQGSYEQYF	TRBV7-6	TRBJ2-7
CASSLGPTGEVDF	TRBV7-3	TRBJ2-5
CASSLGAVNQPQHF	TRBV7-8	TRBJ1-5
CSVRDRAAGETQYF	TRBV29-1	TRBJ2-5
CASSLDPDNEQFF	TRBV7-3	TRBJ2-1
CAISEWGEETQYF	TRBV10-3	TRBJ2-5
CASSPRRGVTGELFF	TRBV7-8	TRBJ2-2
CASSFTGYGGYTF	TRBV7-3	TRBJ1-2
CASSLAAGTYNEQFF	TRBV7-2	TRBJ2-1
CASSAGTGYSEQYF	TRBV6-1	TRBJ2-7
CASTGGQELYGYTF	TRBV5-6	TRBJ1-2
CSARDQGRLTYEQYF	TRBV20-1	TRBJ2-7
CASSLGQGRTGELFF	TRBV7-2	TRBJ2-2
CASSRGGHEQYF	TRBV7-2	TRBJ2-7
CSARVTDPNYGYTF	TRBV20-1	TRBJ1-2
CSVEDLETGIYEQYF	TRBV29-1	TRBJ2-7
CASRTPGHFGGELFF	TRBV7-6	TRBJ2-2
CASSGTSGGSPRTQYF	TRBV19	TRBJ2-5
CASSLSRTSEQYF	TRBV11-2	TRBJ2-7
CASSVTGTEAYEQYF	TRBV5-5	TRBJ2-7
CASSVGTGEQYF	TRBV6-1	TRBJ2-7
CASSLRASNEQFF	TRBV5-5	TRBJ2-1
CASSLVSHADTYEQYF	TRBV7-2	TRBJ2-7
CASSDGTSGGGMSYEQYF	TRBV11-1	TRBJ2-7
CASKTGTATNEKLFF	TRBV6-1	TRBJ1-4
CASSLVSGAGDTQYF	TRBV7-2	TRBJ2-3
CASSQPTPNRGTGYTF	TRBV4-2	TRBJ1-2
CASSLGIGRYEQYF	TRBV7-2	TRBJ2-7
CASSLQLAVAYEQYF	TRBV12-3/TRBV12-4	TRBJ2-7
CASRLSSFVAKNIQYF	TRBV28	TRBJ2-4